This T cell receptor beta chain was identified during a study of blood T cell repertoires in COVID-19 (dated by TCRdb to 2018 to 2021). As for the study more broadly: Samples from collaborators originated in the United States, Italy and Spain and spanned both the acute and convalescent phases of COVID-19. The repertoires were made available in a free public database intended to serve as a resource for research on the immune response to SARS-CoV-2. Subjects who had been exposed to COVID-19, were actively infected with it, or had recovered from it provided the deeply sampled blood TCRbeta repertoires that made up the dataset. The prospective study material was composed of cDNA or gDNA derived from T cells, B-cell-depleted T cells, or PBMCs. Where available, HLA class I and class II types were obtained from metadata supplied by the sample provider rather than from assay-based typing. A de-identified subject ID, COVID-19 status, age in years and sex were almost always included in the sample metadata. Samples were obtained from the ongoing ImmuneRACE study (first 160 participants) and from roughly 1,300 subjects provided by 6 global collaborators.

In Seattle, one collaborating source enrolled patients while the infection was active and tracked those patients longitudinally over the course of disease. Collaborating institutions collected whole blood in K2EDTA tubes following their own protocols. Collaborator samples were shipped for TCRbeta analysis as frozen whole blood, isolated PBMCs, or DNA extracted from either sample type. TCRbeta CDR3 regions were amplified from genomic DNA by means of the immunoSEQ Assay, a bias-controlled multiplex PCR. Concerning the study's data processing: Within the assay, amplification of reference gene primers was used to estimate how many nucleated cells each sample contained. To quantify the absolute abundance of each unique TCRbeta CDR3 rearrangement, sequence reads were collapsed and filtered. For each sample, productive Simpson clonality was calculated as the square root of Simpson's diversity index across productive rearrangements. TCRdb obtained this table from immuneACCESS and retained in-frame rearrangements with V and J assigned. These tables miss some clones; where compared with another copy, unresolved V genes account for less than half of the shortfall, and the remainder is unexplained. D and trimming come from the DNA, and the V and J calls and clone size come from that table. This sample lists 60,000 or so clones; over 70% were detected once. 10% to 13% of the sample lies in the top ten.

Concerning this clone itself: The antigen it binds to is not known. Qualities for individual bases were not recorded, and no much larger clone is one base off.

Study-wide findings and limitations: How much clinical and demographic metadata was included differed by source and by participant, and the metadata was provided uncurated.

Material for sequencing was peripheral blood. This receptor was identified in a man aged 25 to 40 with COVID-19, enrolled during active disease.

The nucleotide sequence is given as TGTGCCAGCAGCCAAGAGAGGAGGTCTGGCTACACCTTC. It codes for CASSQERRSGYTF. Rearrangement joined TRBV14 to TRBJ1-2; no D gene is confidently identified. V loses 0 bases, J loses 7 bases, and the germline ends lie 9 bases apart. According to the germline V gene, CDR1 reads SGHDN and CDR2 reads FVKESK. There are 13 amino acids in the CDR3, from cysteine to phenylalanine inclusive. Left in the record is the CDR3 DNA by itself, 39 bases read in frame from the first base.